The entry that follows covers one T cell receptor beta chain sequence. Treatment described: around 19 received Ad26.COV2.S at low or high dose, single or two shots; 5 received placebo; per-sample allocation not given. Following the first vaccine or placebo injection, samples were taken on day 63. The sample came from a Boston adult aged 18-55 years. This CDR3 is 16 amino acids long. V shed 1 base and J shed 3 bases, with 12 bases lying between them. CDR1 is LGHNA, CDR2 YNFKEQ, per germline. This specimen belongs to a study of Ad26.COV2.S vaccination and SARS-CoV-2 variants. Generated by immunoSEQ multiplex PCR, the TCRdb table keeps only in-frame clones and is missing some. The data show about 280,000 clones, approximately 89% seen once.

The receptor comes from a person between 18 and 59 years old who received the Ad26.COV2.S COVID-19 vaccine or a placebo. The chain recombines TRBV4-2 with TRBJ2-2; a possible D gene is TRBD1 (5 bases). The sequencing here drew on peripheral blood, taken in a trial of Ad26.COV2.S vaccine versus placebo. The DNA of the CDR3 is TGTGCCAGCAGCCAAGTTTCGACAGTTTACACCGGGGAGCTGTTTTTT. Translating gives CASSQVSTVYTGELFF.